This T cell receptor (beta chain) was obtained from a study of T cell responses to AZD1222 COVID-19 vaccine. Study outcomes and limitations: Baseline serology detected seropositivity in only six or seven AZD1222 recipients. Unmutated variant regions are reportedly targeted by nearly half of spike-specific TCRs. The donors showed a predominance of white British ancestry and of females, with possible underestimation of clonal diversity.

Sequencing used immunoSEQ multiplex PCR; TCRdb keeps in-frame clones, though not all of them. Seen here are some 200,000 clones, around 93% observed once, and the top ten hold roughly 0.99%. The junction had 14 bases not matched to a gene; V was cut back by 4 bases and J by 7 bases. This CDR3 region has 19 residues. Per germline, CDR1 SNHLY and CDR2 FYNNEI. On this clone: The target antigen is unknown.

The chain joins TRBV2 to TRBJ1-6; TRBD1 aligns across 12 bases. This sequence originates from an adult in good health. The sequenced sample was peripheral blood, obtained on day 0 of MenACWY control vaccination. The CDR3 here is CASSATGTGGLSANSPLHF. DNA of the CDR3: TGTGCCAGCAGTGCAACCGGGACAGGGGGCCTCAGTGCGAATTCACCCCTCCACTTT.